Sequencing of this T cell receptor beta chain was carried out in a study of T-cell memory formation after mild COVID-19. A word on this clonotype: Its antigen is not known.

CDR1 MGHRA and CDR2 YSYEKL come from the germline V gene. The CDR3 is made up of 13 amino acids. Trimming removed 6 bases at V and 0 bases at J, with 8 bases between. Using constant-segment primers, 5'RACE produced TCR alpha and TCR beta cDNA libraries carrying sample barcodes and UMIs. Via MiXCR, TCRdb re-called the 5' RACE reads, giving one row per CDR3 protein. The table has about 430,000 distinct CDR3 sequences, more than 20% seen once; the top ten hold around 8.8%. Study-wide points: Confirmation was lacking for SARS-CoV-2 specificity of second-wave clones that peaked on day 37.

V usage is TRBV4-1 and J usage is TRBJ2-5; no clear D gene. The sequence was obtained from an adult woman who had mild COVID-19 (a few samples of this study predate the infection). Cell type and time point are not known. Sequencing was performed on PBMCs or a T cell subset sorted from them (not recorded which). The DNA for the CDR3 is TGCGCCAGCAGGAGAAGTGACCAAGAGACCCAGTACTTC. Its protein is CASRRSDQETQYF.